A single sample gave rise to the 11 T cell receptor beta chains below, sequenced in a study of T cells in Graves' hyperthyroidism and ophthalmopathy. From RNA transcripts, TCR beta CDR3 regions were amplified. The TCR CDR3 first-round RT-PCR relied on the HTBI primer set. TCRdb fed the multiplex PCR reads into MiXCR, producing one record per CDR3 protein. Of 500,000 to 650,000 distinct CDR3 sequences listed, about 46% are singletons. The source material was peripheral blood or thyroid tissue (not recorded which). The receptors were gathered from an adult woman with Graves' disease, either hyperthyroidism or ophthalmopathy (not recorded which).

The V call is TRBV2, the J call TRBJ1-1; 9 bases are a match to TRBD1. Germline assignment: CDR1 SNHLY and CDR2 FYNNEI. The CDR3 loop spans 14 amino acids. Trimming took 7 bases from V and 5 from J; bases not matched to a gene: 8. In nucleotides, the CDR3 is TGTGCCAGCAACCCGGGACAGGGTGATACTGAAGCTTTCTTT. It is translated as CASNPGQGDTEAFF. Variable domain in full (rest from reference TRBV2 and TRBJ1-1): EPEVTQTPSHQVTQMGQEVILRCVPISNHLYFYWYRQILGQKVEFLVSFYNNEISEKSEIFDDQFSVERPDGSNFTLKIRSTKLEDSAMYFCASNPGQGDTEAFFGQGTRLTVV.

The J gene is TRBJ1-4, the V gene TRBV15, with unresolved D. Deletions cut 2 bases from V and 3 bases from J, with 19 bases between. The germline CDR1 and CDR2 sequences are LNHNV and YYDKDF (reference sequence). The CDR3 has 18 residues. CDR3 sequence: CATSRLKGLPKANEKLFF. CDR3 sequence (DNA): TGTGCCACCAGCAGATTAAAAGGGCTGCCGAAGGCTAATGAAAAACTGTTTTTT.

The rearrangement joins TRBV20-1 to TRBJ1-1; D unresolved. This CDR3 is built from 11 residues. V lost 1 base to trimming and J lost 4 bases, with 4 bases between them. The germline V gene encodes CDR1 DFQATT and CDR2 SNEGSKA (reference sequence). This CDR3 reads CSARAATEAFF. The CDR3 coding sequence is TGCAGTGCTAGAGCGGCCACTGAAGCTTTCTTT.

The chain has TRBV29-1 and TRBJ1-1; D might be TRBD1 (6 bases). The CDR3 runs 13 residues. With 3 bases removed from V and 7 bases from J, the gap between germline ends came to 15 bases. Germline V CDR1 and CDR2: SQVTM, ANQGSEA. The CDR3 here is CSVDLGGEGEAFF. The DNA of the CDR3 is TGCAGCGTTGATTTGGGGGGCGAGGGTGAAGCTTTCTTT. The full variable domain, rest sourced from reference TRBV29-1 and TRBJ1-1, is SAVISQKPSRDICQRGTSLTIQCQVDSQVTMMFWYRQQPGQSLTLIATANQGSEATYESGFVIDKFPISRPNLTFSTLTVSNMSPEDSSIYLCSVDLGGEGEAFFGQGTRLTVV.

The V and J genes are TRBV10-3 and TRBJ1-2; possibly TRBD1 for D (5 bases). The CDR3 loop spans 11 amino acids. V was cut by 10 bases and J by 8 bases, with 14 bases left in between. Per germline, CDR1 ENHRY and CDR2 SYGVKD. The chain's CDR3 is CATSPGRGYTF. The CDR3 nucleotides read TGTGCCACCAGCCCGGGACGAGGCTACACCTTC.

For the CDR3, the DNA is TGTGCCAGTGGACAGGGTCGTGAAAAACTGTTTTTT. This gives the protein CASGQGREKLFF. The chain carries TRBV19 and TRBJ1-4; 8 bases are a match to TRBD1. V lost 8 bases and J lost 7; bases outside the gene matches: 3. Germline V lookup: CDR1 LNHDA, CDR2 SQIVND (reference sequence). The CDR3 runs 12 residues.

The chain employs TRBV10-3 and TRBJ2-5; D ambiguous. The V end was cut by 2 bases, the J end by 7 bases, with 5 bases between. Per germline, CDR1 ENHRY and CDR2 SYGVKD. The CDR3 extends over 11 amino acids. CDR3 DNA sequence: TGTGCCATCAGTGAGGATTGGACCCAGTACTTC. Translating it yields CAISEDWTQYF.

The chain employs TRBV29-1 and TRBJ2-5; perhaps TRBD2 as D (5 bases). The CDR3 totals 14 residues. In germline, CDR1 is SQVTM, CDR2 ANQGSEA. V was clipped by 7 bases and J by 5 bases, with 20 bases between them. CDR3 loop: CSAQNQRIGETQYF. The CDR3 nucleotides are TGCAGCGCACAGAACCAGCGGATTGGGGAGACCCAGTACTTC.

This clonotype was counted many times. The chain recombines TRBV6-5 with TRBJ1-4; 7 bases align to TRBD1. Germline loops: CDR1 MNHEY, CDR2 SVGAGI. The CDR3 runs 16 residues. Trimming removed 4 bases from V and 8 bases from J; junction bases left unmatched: 13. The CDR3 is CASSSVPTGDVEKLFF. DNA of the CDR3: TGTGCCAGCAGTTCCGTACCCACAGGGGATGTAGAAAAACTGTTTTTT.

This chain uses TRBV29-1 with TRBJ2-7; 8 nucleotides align to TRBD2. After removal of 2 bases from V and 1 base from J, the junction contained 22 bases not matched to a gene. The CDR3 length is 20 residues. Per germline, CDR1 SQVTM and CDR2 ANQGSEA. CDR3 sequence: CSVEIASGSSPPSGSYEQYF. The DNA of the CDR3 is TGCAGCGTTGAAATTGCGAGCGGGAGCAGCCCCCCTTCGGGTTCCTACGAGCAGTACTTC.

The chain has TRBV4-2 and TRBJ2-7; 8 nucleotides line up with TRBD1. Losses at the gene ends were 3 bases for V and 9 bases for J; bases not matched to a gene: 1. Germline V gene sequence: CDR1 LGHNA, CDR2 YNFKEQ. The CDR3 consists of 11 residues. CDR3 residues: CASSHRGRQYF. CDR3 nucleotide sequence: TGTGCCAGCAGCCACAGGGGGCGGCAGTACTTC.